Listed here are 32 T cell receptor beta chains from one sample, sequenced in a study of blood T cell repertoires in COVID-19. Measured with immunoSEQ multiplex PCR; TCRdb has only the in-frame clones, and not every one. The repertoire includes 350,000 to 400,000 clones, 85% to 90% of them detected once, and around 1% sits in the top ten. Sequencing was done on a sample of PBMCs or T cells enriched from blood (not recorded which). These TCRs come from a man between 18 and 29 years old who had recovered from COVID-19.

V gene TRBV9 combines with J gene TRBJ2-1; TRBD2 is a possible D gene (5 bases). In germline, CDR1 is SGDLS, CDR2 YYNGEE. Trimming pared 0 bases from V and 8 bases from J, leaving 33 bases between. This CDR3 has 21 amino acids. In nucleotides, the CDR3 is TGTGCCAGCAGCGTAGCCCGTAGCCCAGCGGTAGCGACCGATAGTTCGCATGAGCAGTTCTTC. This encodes CASSVARSPAVATDSSHEQFF.

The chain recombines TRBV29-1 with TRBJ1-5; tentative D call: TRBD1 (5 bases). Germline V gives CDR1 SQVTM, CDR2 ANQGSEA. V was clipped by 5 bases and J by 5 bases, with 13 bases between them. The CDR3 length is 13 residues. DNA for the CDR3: TGCAGCGTTCTCTTACGGGGGGATCAGCCCCAGCATTTT. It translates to CSVLLRGDQPQHF.

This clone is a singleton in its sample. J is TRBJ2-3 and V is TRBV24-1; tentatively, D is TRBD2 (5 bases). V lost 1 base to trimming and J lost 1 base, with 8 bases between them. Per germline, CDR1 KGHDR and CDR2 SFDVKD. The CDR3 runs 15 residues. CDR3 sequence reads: CATSDFGSGTDTQYF. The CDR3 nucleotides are TGTGCCACCAGTGATTTTGGTAGCGGCACAGATACGCAGTATTTT.

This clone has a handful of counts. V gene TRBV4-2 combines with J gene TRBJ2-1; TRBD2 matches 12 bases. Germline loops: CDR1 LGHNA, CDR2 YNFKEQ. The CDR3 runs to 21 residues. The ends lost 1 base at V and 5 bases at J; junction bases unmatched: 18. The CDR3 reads CASSQGIGSRPSGRANNEQFF. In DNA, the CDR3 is TGTGCCAGCAGCCAAGGAATAGGCTCTCGGCCTAGCGGGAGGGCCAACAATGAGCAGTTCTTC.

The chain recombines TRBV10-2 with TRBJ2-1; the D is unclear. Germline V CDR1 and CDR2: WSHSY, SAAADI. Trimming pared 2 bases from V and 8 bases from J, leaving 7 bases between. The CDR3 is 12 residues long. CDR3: CASSEVGDEQFF. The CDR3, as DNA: TGCGCCAGCAGTGAGGTGGGCGATGAGCAGTTCTTC.

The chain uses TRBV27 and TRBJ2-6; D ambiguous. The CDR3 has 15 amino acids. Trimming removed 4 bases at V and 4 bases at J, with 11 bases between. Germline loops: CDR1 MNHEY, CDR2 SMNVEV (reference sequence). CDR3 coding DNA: TGTGCCAGCAGTTCATCGGCTTCGGGGGCCAACGTCCTGACTTTC. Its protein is CASSSSASGANVLTF.

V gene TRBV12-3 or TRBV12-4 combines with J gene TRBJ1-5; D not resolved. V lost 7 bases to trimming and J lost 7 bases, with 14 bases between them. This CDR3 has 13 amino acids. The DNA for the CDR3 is TGTGCCAGCACCCTAGGTAGGTTACAGCCCCAGCATTTT. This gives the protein CASTLGRLQPQHF.

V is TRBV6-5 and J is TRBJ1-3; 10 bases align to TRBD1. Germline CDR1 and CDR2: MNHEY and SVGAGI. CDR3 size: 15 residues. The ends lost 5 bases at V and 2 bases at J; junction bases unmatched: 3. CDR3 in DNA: TGTGCCAGCAGTCGACAGGGGGCAGCTGGAAACACCATATATTTT. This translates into CASSRQGAAGNTIYF.

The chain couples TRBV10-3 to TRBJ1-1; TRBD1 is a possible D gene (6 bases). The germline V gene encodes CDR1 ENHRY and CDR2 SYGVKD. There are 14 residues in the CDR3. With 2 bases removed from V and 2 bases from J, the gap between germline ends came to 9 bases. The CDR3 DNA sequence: TGTGCCATCAGTGAGGCACAGGGAAACACTGAAGCTTTCTTT. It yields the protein CAISEAQGNTEAFF.

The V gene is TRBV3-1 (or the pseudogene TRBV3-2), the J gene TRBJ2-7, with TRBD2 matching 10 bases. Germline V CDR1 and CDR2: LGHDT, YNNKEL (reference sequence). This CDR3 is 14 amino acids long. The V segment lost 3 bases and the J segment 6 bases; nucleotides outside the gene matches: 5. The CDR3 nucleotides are TGTGCCAGCAGCCAGCTAGCGGGAGTCTCCGAGCAGTACTTC. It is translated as CASSQLAGVSEQYF.

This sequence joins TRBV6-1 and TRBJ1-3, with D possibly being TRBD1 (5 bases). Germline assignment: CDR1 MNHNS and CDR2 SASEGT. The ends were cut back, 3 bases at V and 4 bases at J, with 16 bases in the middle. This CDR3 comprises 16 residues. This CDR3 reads CASSDLPAGLGNTIYF. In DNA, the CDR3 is TGTGCCAGCAGTGACCTCCCAGCAGGGCTGGGAAACACCATATATTTT.

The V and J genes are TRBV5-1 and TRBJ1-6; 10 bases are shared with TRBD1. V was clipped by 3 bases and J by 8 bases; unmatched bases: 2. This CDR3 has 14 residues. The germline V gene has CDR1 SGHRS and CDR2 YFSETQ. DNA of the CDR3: TGCGCCAGCAGCTCCGGACAGGGGGATTCACCCCTCCACTTT. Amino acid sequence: CASSSGQGDSPLHF.

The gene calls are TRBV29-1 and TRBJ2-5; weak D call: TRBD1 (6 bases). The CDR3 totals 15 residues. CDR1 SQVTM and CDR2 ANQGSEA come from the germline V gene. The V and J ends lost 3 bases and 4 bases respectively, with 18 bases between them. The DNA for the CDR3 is TGCAGCGTTGAGGAAAACAGGGATGGAGGAGAGACCCAGTACTTC. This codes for CSVEENRDGGETQYF.

The CDR3 loop is CASSLATNEKLFF. CDR3 DNA: TGTGCCAGCAGTCTTGCAACTAATGAAAAACTGTTTTTT. The chain joins TRBV12-3 or TRBV12-4 to TRBJ1-4; no reliable D call. Deletions cut 5 bases from V and 0 bases from J, with 4 bases between. The CDR3 spans 13 residues.

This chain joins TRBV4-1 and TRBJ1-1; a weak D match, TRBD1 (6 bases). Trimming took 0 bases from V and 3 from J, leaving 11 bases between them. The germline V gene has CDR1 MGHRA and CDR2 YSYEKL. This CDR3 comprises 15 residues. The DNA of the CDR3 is TGCGCCAGCAGCCAAGACGCGGGGGGCTACACTGAAGCTTTCTTT. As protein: CASSQDAGGYTEAFF.

The CDR3 DNA reads as TGTGCCAGCAGCTTATTACAGGGTATTGTCAATGAGCAGTTCTTC. Translation: CASSLLQGIVNEQFF. The chain carries TRBV7-3 and TRBJ2-1; the D gene is possibly TRBD1 (6 bases). V was cut by 2 bases and J by 6 bases, with 14 bases left in between. The germline CDR1 and CDR2 sequences are SGHTA and FQGTGA. The CDR3 contains 15 residues.

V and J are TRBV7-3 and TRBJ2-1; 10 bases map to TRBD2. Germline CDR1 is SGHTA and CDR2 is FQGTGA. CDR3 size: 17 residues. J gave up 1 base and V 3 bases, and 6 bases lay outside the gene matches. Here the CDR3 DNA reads TGTGCCAGCAGCTTGGCTAGCGGGGGAATTTCCTACAATGAGCAGTTCTTC. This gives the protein CASSLASGGISYNEQFF.

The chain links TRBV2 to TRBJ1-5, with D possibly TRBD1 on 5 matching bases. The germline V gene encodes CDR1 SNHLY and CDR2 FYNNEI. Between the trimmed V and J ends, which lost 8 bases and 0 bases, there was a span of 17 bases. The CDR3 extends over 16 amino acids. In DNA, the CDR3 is TGTGCCAGCTCCCCCGACAGACTGAATAGCAATCAGCCCCAGCATTTT. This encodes CASSPDRLNSNQPQHF. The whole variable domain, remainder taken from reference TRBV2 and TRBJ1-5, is EPEVTQTPSHQVTQMGQEVILRCVPISNHLYFYWYRQILGQKVEFLVSFYNNEISEKSEIFDDQFSVERPDGSNFTLKIRSTKLEDSAMYFCASSPDRLNSNQPQHFGDGTRLSIL.

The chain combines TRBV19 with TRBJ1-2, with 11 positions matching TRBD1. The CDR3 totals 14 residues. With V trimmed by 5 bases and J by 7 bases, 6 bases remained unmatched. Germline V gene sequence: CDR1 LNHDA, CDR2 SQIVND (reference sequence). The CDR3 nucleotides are TGTGCCAGTAGTCTATGGACAGGGGGCTTTGGCTACACCTTC. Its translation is CASSLWTGGFGYTF. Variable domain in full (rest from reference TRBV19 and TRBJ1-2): DGGITQSPKYLFRKEGQNVTLSCEQNLNHDAMYWYRQDPGQGLRLIYYSQIVNDFQKGDIAEGYSVSREKKESFPLTVTSAQKNPTAFYLCASSLWTGGFGYTFGSGTRLTVV.

Here the CDR3 DNA reads TGTGCCAGCAGCCAACTAAGGAGGGGGGGGCTTGCTGAAAAACTGTTTTTT. It yields the protein CASSQLRRGGLAEKLFF. This sequence joins TRBV3-1 (or the pseudogene TRBV3-2) and TRBJ1-4, with D tentatively TRBD1 (6 bases). Trimming shortened V by 2 bases and J by 7 bases, and 20 bases separated the two germline ends. The CDR3 length is 17 residues. The germline gives CDR1 LGHDT, CDR2 YNNKEL (reference sequence).

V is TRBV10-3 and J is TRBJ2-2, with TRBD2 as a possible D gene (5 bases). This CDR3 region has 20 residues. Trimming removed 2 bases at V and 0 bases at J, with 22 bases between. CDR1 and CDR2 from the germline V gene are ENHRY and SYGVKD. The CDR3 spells CAISELPPGFRFANTGELFF. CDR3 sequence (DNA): TGTGCCATCAGTGAGCTCCCCCCGGGGTTCCGGTTCGCGAACACCGGGGAGCTGTTTTTT.

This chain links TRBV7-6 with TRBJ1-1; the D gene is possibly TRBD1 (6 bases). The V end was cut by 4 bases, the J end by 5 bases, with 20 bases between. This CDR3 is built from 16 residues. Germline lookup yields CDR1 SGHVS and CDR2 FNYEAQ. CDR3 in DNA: TGTGCCAGCAGCTCAGGAGTCCTCGGCAGGGGAACTGAAGCTTTCTTT. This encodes CASSSGVLGRGTEAFF.

The CDR3 nucleotides read TGTGCCAGCAGACCGGGACAGTTGGGAGGACAGCCCCAGCATTTT. This codes for CASRPGQLGGQPQHF. The J gene is TRBJ1-5, the V gene TRBV6-5; 7 nucleotides match TRBD1. V shed 6 bases, J shed 7 bases, and the junction held 12 bases outside the gene matches. CDR1 is MNHEY, CDR2 SVGAGI, per germline. CDR3 length: 15 residues.

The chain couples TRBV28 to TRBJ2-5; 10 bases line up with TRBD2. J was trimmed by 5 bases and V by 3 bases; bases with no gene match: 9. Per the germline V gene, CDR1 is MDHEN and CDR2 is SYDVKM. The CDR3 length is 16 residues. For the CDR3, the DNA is TGTGCCAGCAGTTTCCAGCGGGAGGGCCTGGGGGAGACCCAGTACTTC. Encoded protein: CASSFQREGLGETQYF. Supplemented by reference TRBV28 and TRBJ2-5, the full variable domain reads DVKVTQSSRYLVKRTGEKVFLECVQDMDHENMFWYRQDPGLGLRLIYFSYDVKMKEKGDIPEGYSVSREKKERFSLILESASTNQTSMYLCASSFQREGLGETQYFGPGTRLLVL.

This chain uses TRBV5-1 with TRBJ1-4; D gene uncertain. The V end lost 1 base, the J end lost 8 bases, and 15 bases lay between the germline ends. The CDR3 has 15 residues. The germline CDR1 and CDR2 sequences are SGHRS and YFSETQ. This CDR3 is CASSLFGVVGEKLFF. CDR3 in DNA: TGCGCCAGCAGCTTGTTCGGGGTCGTAGGGGAAAAACTGTTTTTT.

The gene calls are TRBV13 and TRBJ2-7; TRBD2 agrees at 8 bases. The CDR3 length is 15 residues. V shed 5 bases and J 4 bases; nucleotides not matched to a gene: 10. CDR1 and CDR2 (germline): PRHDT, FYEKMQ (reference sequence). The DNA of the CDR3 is TGTGCCAGCAGCGAAGATCGGGGGGGCCAATACGAGCAGTACTTC. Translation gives CASSEDRGGQYEQYF.

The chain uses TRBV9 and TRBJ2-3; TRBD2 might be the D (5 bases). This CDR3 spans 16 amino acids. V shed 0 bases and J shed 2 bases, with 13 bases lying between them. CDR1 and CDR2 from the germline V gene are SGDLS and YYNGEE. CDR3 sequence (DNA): TGTGCCAGCAGCGTAGAGGATAGCGAGCCCACAGATACGCAGTATTTT. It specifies CASSVEDSEPTDTQYF.

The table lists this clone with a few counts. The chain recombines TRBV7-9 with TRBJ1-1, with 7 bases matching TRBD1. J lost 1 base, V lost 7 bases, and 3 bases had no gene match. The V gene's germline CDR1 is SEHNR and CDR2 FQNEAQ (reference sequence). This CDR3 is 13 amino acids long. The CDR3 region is CASNGDRNTEAFF. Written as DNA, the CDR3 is TGTGCCAGCAATGGGGACAGGAACACTGAAGCTTTCTTT.

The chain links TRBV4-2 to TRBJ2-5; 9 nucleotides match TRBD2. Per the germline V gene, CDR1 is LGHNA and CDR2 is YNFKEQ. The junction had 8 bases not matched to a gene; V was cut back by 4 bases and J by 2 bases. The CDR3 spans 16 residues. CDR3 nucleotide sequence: TGTGCCAGCAGCCCGAGCCTAGCGGGGCCACAAGAGACCCAGTACTTC. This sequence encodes CASSPSLAGPQETQYF.

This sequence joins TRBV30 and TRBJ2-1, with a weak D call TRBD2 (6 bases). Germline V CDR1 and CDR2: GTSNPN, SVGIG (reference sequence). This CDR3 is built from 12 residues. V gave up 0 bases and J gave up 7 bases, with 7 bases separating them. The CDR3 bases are TGTGCCTGGAGTGTCCTAGCGAATGAGCAGTTCTTC. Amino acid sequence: CAWSVLANEQFF.

CDR3 DNA sequence: TGCAGCGTCCTACCAAGACAGGGTCGCACTGAAGCTTTCTTT. Its translation: CSVLPRQGRTEAFF. The chain joins TRBV29-1 to TRBJ1-1; 7 nucleotides align to TRBD1. J was trimmed by 4 bases and V by 6 bases; bases with no gene match: 11. The CDR3 totals 14 residues. Germline CDR1 reads SQVTM; CDR2 reads ANQGSEA.

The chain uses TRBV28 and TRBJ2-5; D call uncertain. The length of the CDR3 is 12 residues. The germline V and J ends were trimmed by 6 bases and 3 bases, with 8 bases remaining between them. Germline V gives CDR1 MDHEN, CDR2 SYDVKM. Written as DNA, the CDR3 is TGTGCCAGCAGGCAACGGGAAGAGACCCAGTACTTC. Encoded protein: CASRQREETQYF.